The sequence of this T cell receptor beta chain was determined in a study of memory CD4+ T cells and cytomegalovirus serostatus. The protocol was immunoSEQ multiplex PCR, while the TCRdb copy is restricted to in-frame clones and leaves out a portion. The table includes 50,000 to 60,000 clones, 80% to 90% detected once. The sort gate was single viable CD3+CD4+CD8-CD45RO+ cells for memory CD4+ T cells. Serum IgG to CMV pp150, pp28, p38 and p52 defined serostatus. After thawing, CD4+ T cells were positively selected. Whole-study findings and limits: Of 150 to 200 reported CMV TCRbeta sequences, roughly 67 were found in memory CD4+ repertoires. Suggested: most of the CMV-linked TCR signature lies in CD4+ memory cells.

Trimming left V 2 bases short and J 4 bases short, with 7 bases between. Germline V gene sequence: CDR1 SGHRS, CDR2 YFSETQ. There are 13 residues in the CDR3. In the case of this clone: As yet, its antigen is unknown.

The receptor's source is an adult in good health and CMV-seropositive. The gene calls are TRBV5-1 and TRBJ1-3, with D unresolved. Sequenced material: memory CD4+ T cells from blood. The CDR3 protein is CASSFGLGNTIYF. The CDR3, as DNA: TGCGCCAGCAGCTTCGGATTAGGAAACACCATATATTTT.